This is a list of T cell receptor beta chains from one sample in a study of T cells in Graves' hyperthyroidism and ophthalmopathy. Via MiXCR, TCRdb re-called the multiplex PCR reads, giving one row per CDR3 protein. The repertoire holds 490,000 or so distinct CDR3 sequences, with roughly 22% as singletons. The sample consisted of blood. Source of these receptors: a woman in her seventies with Graves' ophthalmopathy. Each CDR3 is given with its conserved first and last residue. Fields, in order: clone size, J gene, V gene, D gene, CDR3 protein, CDR3 DNA. The D gene is left open where the match is weak. Size is stated for part of the rows, as once, few or many counts, or as a class when the clone is expanded.

.,TRBJ1-2,TRBV3-1,.,CASSQFQGVGYTF,TGTGCCAGCAGCCAATTCCAGGGTGTCGGCTACACCTTC
.,TRBJ1-3,TRBV3-1,.,CASSQSWDSGNTIYF,TGTGCCAGCAGCCAATCCTGGGACTCTGGAAACACCATATATTTT
many,TRBJ1-5,TRBV12-3/TRBV12-4,.,CASSLSSSSNQPQHF,TGTGCCAGCAGTTTGAGCTCTTCGAGCAATCAGCCCCAGCATTTT
many,TRBJ2-3,TRBV7-9,TRBD2,CASSPREADTQYF,TGTGCCAGCAGCCCCCGGGAGGCAGATACGCAGTATTTT
.,TRBJ1-6,TRBV20-1,.,CSANRGVNSPLHF,TGCAGTGCCAATCGCGGGGTTAATTCACCCCTCCACTTT
few,TRBJ1-4,TRBV27,.,CASSSPGQLEKLFF,TGTGCCAGCAGTTCCCCAGGACAGCTCGAAAAACTGTTTTTT
many,TRBJ1-6,TRBV28,.,CASSLGRFNSPLHF,TGTGCCAGCAGTTTGGGGCGGTTCAATTCACCCCTCCACTTT
.,TRBJ1-2,TRBV4-2,.,CASSTRGHGYTF,TGTGCCAGCAGCACCCGAGGCCATGGCTACACCTTC
.,TRBJ2-1,TRBV7-3,.,CASSSCSGEQFF,TGTGCCAGCAGCTCCTGCTCGGGTGAGCAGTTCTTC
.,TRBJ2-7,TRBV15,.,CATSRDSEYEQYF,TGTGCCACCAGCAGAGATAGCGAATACGAGCAGTACTTC
.,TRBJ2-5,TRBV5-1,.,CASSPSGSTQETQYF,TGCGCCAGCAGCCCCTCAGGGAGCACCCAAGAGACCCAGTACTTC
.,TRBJ1-5,TRBV6-1,.,CASSPGARNQPQHF,TGTGCCAGCAGTCCAGGGGCGCGCAATCAGCCCCAGCATTTT
.,TRBJ2-3,TRBV3-1,.,CASSQETSRTDTQYF,TGTGCCAGCAGCCAAGAAACGAGCCGCACAGATACGCAGTATTTT
many,TRBJ2-3,TRBV19,.,CASKRGSGTDTQYF,TGTGCCAGTAAGAGGGGGTCAGGCACAGATACGCAGTATTTT
.,TRBJ2-5,TRBV7-9,TRBD1,CANSRLTGVETQYF,TGTGCCAACAGCCGGCTTACAGGGGTTGAGACCCAGTACTTC
.,TRBJ2-7,TRBV4-1,TRBD1,CASNQRDRGGDEQYF,TGCGCCAGCAATCAACGGGACAGGGGAGGAGACGAGCAGTACTTC
.,TRBJ2-7,TRBV20-1,.,CSASPNYEQYF,TGCAGTGCTAGCCCAAACTACGAGCAGTACTTC
few,TRBJ2-2,TRBV18,.,CASSPPRTRATGELFF,TGTGCCAGCTCACCACCTAGGACCAGGGCCACCGGGGAGCTGTTTTTT
few,TRBJ2-7,TRBV28,.,CASSPGGTGTYEQYF,TGTGCCAGCAGTCCGGGGGGGACAGGGACCTACGAGCAGTACTTC
once,TRBJ2-1,TRBV15,TRBD1,CVTGPGQGNNEQFF,TGTGTCACCGGACCGGGACAGGGGAACAATGAGCAGTTCTTC
.,TRBJ2-7,TRBV28,TRBD2,CASSFPSGRAYEQYF,TGTGCCAGCAGTTTCCCAAGCGGGAGGGCTTACGAGCAGTACTTC
few,TRBJ2-5,TRBV20-1,TRBD2,CSARRASGTLMEETQYF,TGCAGTGCTAGACGGGCTAGCGGGACGCTCATGGAAGAGACCCAGTACTTC
.,TRBJ2-7,TRBV7-2,.,CASSGRWGPTYEQYF,TGTGCCAGCAGCGGTCGGTGGGGACCGACCTACGAGCAGTACTTC
many,TRBJ2-6,TRBV30,.,CAQPGRGANVLTF,TGTGCCCAACCAGGGAGAGGGGCCAACGTCCTGACTTTC
few,TRBJ1-1,TRBV7-6,TRBD1,CASSKTRGVNTEAFF,TGTGCCAGCAGCAAAACCAGGGGGGTGAACACTGAAGCTTTCTTT
.,TRBJ2-3,TRBV19,TRBD2,CASTISASGPRDTQYF,TGTGCCAGTACCATATCGGCTAGCGGCCCGCGGGATACGCAGTATTTT
few,TRBJ2-5,TRBV30,TRBD2,CAWTGTSGGTQYF,TGTGCCTGGACTGGGACTAGCGGGGGGACCCAGTACTTC
.,TRBJ2-7,TRBV18,.,CASSPTGAHYEQYF,TGTGCCAGCTCACCAACCGGAGCCCACTACGAGCAGTACTTC
many,TRBJ2-1,TRBV20-1,TRBD2,CSAQTSGSTYNEQFF,TGCAGTGCCCAGACTAGCGGGAGTACCTACAATGAGCAGTTCTTC
.,TRBJ2-1,TRBV19,.,CASSAGWGGNEQFF,TGTGCCAGTAGTGCGGGCTGGGGAGGTAATGAGCAGTTCTTC
.,TRBJ2-1,TRBV19,.,CATNRGGNSYNDQFF,TGTGCCACGAACCGCGGGGGCAACTCCTACAATGATCAGTTCTTC
.,TRBJ1-1,TRBV5-1,.,CASTAGVNTEAFF,TGCGCCAGCACGGCTGGGGTGAACACTGAAGCTTTCTTT
few,TRBJ2-3,TRBV20-1,TRBD2,CSARESSGNTDTQYF,TGCAGTGCTAGAGAATCTAGCGGAAACACAGATACGCAGTATTTT
few,TRBJ2-1,TRBV7-3,TRBD1,CASSQRTGTYNEQFF,TGTGCCAGCAGCCAGCGGACAGGGACCTACAATGAGCAGTTCTTC
few,TRBJ2-2,TRBV20-1,.,CSARDVQGTVAGELFF,TGCAGTGCTAGAGACGTACAGGGTACGGTCGCCGGGGAGCTGTTTTTT
many,TRBJ1-5,TRBV11-2,.,CASSLAGSNQPQHF,TGTGCCAGCAGCTTAGCAGGGTCCAATCAGCCCCAGCATTTT
few,TRBJ2-6,TRBV25-1,TRBD1,CASNSRDRVYAGANVLTF,TGTGCCAGCAACTCTAGGGACAGGGTTTATGCTGGGGCCAACGTCCTGACTTTC
few,TRBJ2-7,TRBV5-1,.,CASSLGGLPLEEQYF,TGCGCCAGCAGCTTAGGGGGACTCCCCTTAGAGGAGCAGTACTTC
many,TRBJ1-4,TRBV7-8,TRBD1,CASSSDRGVNEKLFF,TGTGCCAGCAGCTCAGACAGGGGAGTTAATGAAAAACTGTTTTTT
.,TRBJ1-5,TRBV4-1,TRBD1,CASSGLWVTGGRQPQHF,TGCGCCAGCAGCGGGCTGTGGGTGACAGGGGGCCGTCAGCCCCAGCATTTT
many,TRBJ1-5,TRBV2,TRBD1,CASSPRTGSNQPQHF,TGTGCCAGCAGCCCTCGGACAGGGAGCAATCAGCCCCAGCATTTT
few,TRBJ2-3,TRBV5-1,TRBD2,CASSLYWLAGTKDTQYF,TGCGCCAGCAGCTTGTATTGGCTAGCGGGTACTAAAGATACGCAGTATTTT
few,TRBJ2-3,TRBV7-2,.,CASSLIPQSTDTQYF,TGTGCCAGCAGCTTAATCCCCCAGAGCACAGATACGCAGTATTTT
once,TRBJ1-1,TRBV7-9,.,CASSFRNPRVEAFF,TGTGCCAGCAGCTTTAGAAACCCCAGGGTGGAAGCTTTCTTT
many,TRBJ2-1,TRBV11-2,TRBD2,CASSLGVAGGNEQFF,TGTGCCAGCAGCTTAGGGGTAGCGGGGGGCAATGAGCAGTTCTTC
many,TRBJ1-2,TRBV12-3/TRBV12-4,.,CASSWGSYGYTF,TGTGCCAGCAGTTGGGGAAGCTATGGCTACACCTTC
many,TRBJ1-5,TRBV6-1,.,CASSSFTGGSSNQPQHF,TGTGCCAGCAGTTCTTTTACCGGAGGGAGTAGCAATCAGCCCCAGCATTTT
.,TRBJ2-3,TRBV5-1,TRBD2,CASSLDRLAGATSTDTQYF,TGCGCCAGCAGCTTGGATAGACTAGCGGGAGCCACTAGCACAGATACGCAGTATTTT
many,TRBJ1-6,TRBV12-5,.,CASGLIGRGNSPLHF,TGTGCTAGTGGTTTGATCGGGCGGGGGAATTCACCCCTCCACTTT
.,TRBJ1-5,TRBV20-1,.,CSARLTRGNQPQHF,TGCAGTGCTAGATTGACACGAGGGAATCAGCCCCAGCATTTT
few,TRBJ2-1,TRBV7-8,TRBD1,CASSSGQAHNEQFF,TGTGCCAGCAGCTCTGGACAGGCCCACAATGAGCAGTTCTTC
few,TRBJ2-3,TRBV7-2,TRBD2,CASSPWRWTSGLDTQYF,TGTGCCAGCAGCCCTTGGCGTTGGACTAGCGGCCTAGATACGCAGTATTTT
few,TRBJ2-3,TRBV5-1,.,CATTGLAGADTQYF,TGCGCAACTACCGGGCTAGCCGGGGCAGATACGCAGTATTTT
few,TRBJ2-7,TRBV28,.,CASRGWGRGRREDPYEQYF,TGTGCCAGCAGAGGTTGGGGCAGGGGGCGGCGGGAGGACCCCTACGAGCAGTACTTC
many,TRBJ1-1,TRBV7-3,.,CASSPQGPNTEAFF,TGTGCCAGCAGCCCCCAGGGGCCGAACACTGAAGCTTTCTTT
.,TRBJ2-1,TRBV10-1,TRBD1,CASSRRQGGDEQFF,TGCGCCAGCAGTAGAAGACAGGGTGGGGATGAGCAGTTCTTC
few,TRBJ2-1,TRBV20-1,.,CSARERRGNSYNEQFF,TGCAGTGCTAGAGAACGAAGGGGAAACTCCTACAATGAGCAGTTCTTC